The rows below give T cell receptor beta chains drawn from one sample of a study of neurological immune-mediated disorders. TCRdb re-analysed the 5' RACE reads in MiXCR, keeping a single row per CDR3 protein. The data contain some 60,000 distinct CDR3 sequences, nearly 10% of them singletons. The sample was PBMCs. These receptors all stem from a young man in good health. Both conserved end residues are part of each CDR3. The D gene is left open where the match is weak. Only some rows state a clone size, as once, few, many or a class for expanded clones.

v_gene	j_gene	d_gene	abundance	CDR3aa	CDR3nt
TRBV12-3/TRBV12-4	TRBJ2-5	TRBD1	many	CASSRIRDRQETQYF	TGTGCCAGCAGCCGGATAAGGGACAGACAAGAGACCCAGTACTTC
TRBV9	TRBJ1-2	TRBD1	many	CASSEGDRGGPLGGYTF	TGTGCCAGCAGCGAGGGGGACAGGGGGGGACCCTTAGGAGGCTACACCTTC
TRBV9	TRBJ2-1	TRBD2	many	CASSVTSGGLSYNEQFF	TGTGCCAGCAGCGTAACAAGCGGGGGGCTGTCCTACAATGAGCAGTTCTTC
TRBV12-3/TRBV12-4	TRBJ2-6	.	many	CASKRTFSGANVLTF	TGTGCCAGCAAAAGGACCTTCTCTGGGGCCAACGTCCTGACTTTC
TRBV28	TRBJ2-6	.	many	CASTDGGDSGANVLTF	TGTGCCAGCACGGACGGGGGCGACTCTGGGGCCAACGTCCTGACTTTC
TRBV5-1	TRBJ2-1	.	.	CASSLVVRYNEQFF	TGCGCCAGCAGCTTGGTTGTGAGGTACAATGAGCAGTTCTTC
TRBV4-1	TRBJ2-3	.	once	CASSEPGPSTDTQYF	TGCGCCAGCAGCGAACCGGGTCCATCCACAGATACGCAGTATTTT
TRBV7-6	TRBJ2-3	.	.	CASSQRVGPDTQYF	TGTGCCAGCAGCCAGAGAGTTGGTCCGGATACGCAGTATTTT
TRBV7-9	TRBJ1-5	TRBD1	many	CASSPRTGGNQPQHF	TGTGCCAGCAGCCCTCGGACAGGAGGCAATCAGCCCCAGCATTTT
TRBV6-6	TRBJ1-6	.	.	CASRAGTYNSPLHF	TGTGCCAGCAGGGCGGGCACGTATAATTCACCCCTCCACTTT
TRBV5-1	TRBJ2-3	.	.	CASSRRTTDTDTQYF	TGCGCCAGCAGCCGTCGGACGACCGACACAGATACGCAGTATTTT
TRBV6-5	TRBJ1-1	TRBD1	few	CASSYGRRGRNIAEAFF	TGTGCCAGCAGTTACGGACGCAGGGGGCGGAACATCGCTGAAGCTTTCTTT
TRBV6-1	TRBJ2-5	.	many	CASSPVRGRGETQYF	TGTGCCAGCAGCCCTGTCAGGGGCCGCGGGGAGACCCAGTACTTC
TRBV18	TRBJ2-7	TRBD1	many	CASSRQGATYEQYF	TGTGCCAGCTCGCGACAGGGGGCCACCTACGAGCAGTACTTC
TRBV4-1	TRBJ2-7	TRBD1	.	CASSQFEGATYEQYF	TGCGCCAGCAGCCAATTCGAGGGGGCGACCTACGAGCAGTACTTC
TRBV5-6	TRBJ2-1	.	.	CASSLEPKNNEQFF	TGTGCCAGCAGCTTGGAACCGAAAAACAATGAGCAGTTCTTC
TRBV7-8	TRBJ1-2	.	many	CASSLGGRGYGYTF	TGTGCCAGCAGCTTAGGGGGAAGAGGGTATGGCTACACCTTC
TRBV5-1	TRBJ2-6	.	many	CASSQLRSGANVLTF	TGCGCCAGCAGCCAGCTGCGCTCTGGGGCCAACGTCCTGACTTTC
TRBV5-6	TRBJ2-5	.	.	CASSLRQGLRQETQYF	TGTGCCAGCAGCTTAAGGCAGGGCCTAAGGCAGGAGACCCAGTACTTC
TRBV7-2	TRBJ1-5	.	many	CASSPEGYTFQPQHF	TGTGCCAGCAGCCCAGAGGGCTACACCTTCCAGCCCCAGCATTTT
TRBV7-6	TRBJ1-1	.	many	CVSSSYSREAAFF	TGTGTCAGCAGCTCATACTCCAGGGAGGCAGCTTTCTTT
TRBV20-1	TRBJ2-7	TRBD2	many	CSAGGQLGGSGYEQYF	TGCAGTGCTGGCGGTCAGCTTGGCGGGAGTGGATACGAGCAGTACTTC
TRBV5-1	TRBJ2-2	TRBD1	many	CASSYRGGEAGELFF	TGCGCCAGCAGCTACAGGGGCGGTGAGGCCGGGGAGCTGTTTTTT
TRBV7-7	TRBJ2-1	.	many	CASSLSIGGGDEQFF	TGTGCCAGCAGCTTAAGTATCGGGGGAGGCGATGAGCAGTTCTTC
TRBV7-3	TRBJ2-1	TRBD2	many	CASSPSGSEQFF	TGTGCCAGCAGCCCTAGCGGGAGCGAGCAGTTCTTC
TRBV10-1	TRBJ2-2	.	many	CASSGCHRTPGSCFF	.
TRBV20-1	TRBJ2-7	.	many	CSARGVGGGYEQYF	TGCAGTGCTAGAGGGGTAGGGGGGGGCTACGAGCAGTACTTC
TRBV7-3	TRBJ1-1	TRBD1	many	CASSPTGNTEAFF	TGTGCCAGCAGCCCGACAGGGAATACTGAAGCTTTCTTT
TRBV19	TRBJ2-1	.	many	CASSISGVGEQFF	TGTGCCAGTAGTATATCGGGAGTGGGTGAGCAGTTCTTC
TRBV20-1	TRBJ1-4	.	many	CSARRGPNEKLFF	TGCAGTGCTAGACGGGGACCTAATGAAAAACTGTTTTTT
TRBV3-1	TRBJ2-1	.	many	CASSQDREAPLNEQFF	TGTGCCAGCAGCCAAGATAGGGAGGCTCCTTTGAATGAGCAGTTCTTC
TRBV15	TRBJ1-3	TRBD1	many	CATSLQGATGNTIYF	TGTGCCACCAGCCTACAGGGGGCCACTGGAAACACCATATATTTT
TRBV20-1	TRBJ2-7	TRBD2	many	CSARDPASGSYEQYF	TGCAGTGCTAGAGATCCGGCTAGCGGGAGCTACGAGCAGTACTTC
TRBV20-1	TRBJ2-1	TRBD2	many	CSAPMREGFSNEQFF	TGCAGTGCTCCGATGCGGGAGGGTTTCAGTAATGAGCAGTTCTTC
TRBV5-1	TRBJ2-5	TRBD2	many	CASSILGLAGVQETQYF	TGCGCCAGCAGCATTCTGGGACTAGCGGGAGTACAAGAGACCCAGTACTTC
TRBV5-1	TRBJ1-2	TRBD1	.	CASSFEGTGYGYTF	TGCGCCAGCAGCTTCGAGGGGACAGGCTATGGCTACACCTTC
TRBV28	TRBJ2-5	TRBD2	many	CASTPRGSGRDSETQYF	TGTGCCAGCACCCCACGGGGTAGCGGGAGAGATTCGGAGACCCAGTACTTC
TRBV10-3	TRBJ2-7	.	many	CAISTTSSEQYF	TGTGCCATCAGCACAACTAGCTCCGAGCAGTACTTC
TRBV20-1	TRBJ2-3	.	many	CSARSPIVWESPREEDTQYF	TGCAGTGCTAGATCACCTATAGTATGGGAGTCACCTCGAGAGGAAGATACGCAGTATTTT
TRBV4-2	TRBJ2-7	.	many	CASSHDSPREQYF	TGTGCCAGCAGCCACGACTCCCCTCGGGAGCAGTACTTC